These 32 T cell receptor beta chains were sequenced from one sample in a study of T cells in narcolepsy. Generated by immunoSEQ multiplex PCR, the TCRdb table keeps only in-frame clones and is missing some. In the table there are under 20,000 clones, about nine tenths of which are singletons. The sample comprised memory (CD45RA-) CD4+ T cells from blood. The receptors originated from a human donor in good health.

The chain joins TRBV7-9 to TRBJ1-1; D is possibly TRBD1 (5 bases). The V gene lost 0 bases and the J gene lost 7 bases, with 12 bases spanning the gap. Germline CDR1 SEHNR, CDR2 FQNEAQ (reference sequence). This CDR3 is 14 amino acids long. CDR3 in amino acids: CASSLAGTADEAFF. In DNA, the CDR3 is TGTGCCAGCAGCTTAGCCGGGACGGCGGATGAAGCTTTCTTT.

The chain recombines TRBV7-9 with TRBJ1-2; weak D call: TRBD1 (6 bases). Germline V gene lookup returns CDR1 SEHNR and CDR2 FQNEAQ (reference sequence). The CDR3 is 12 amino acids. V shed 7 bases and J shed 4 bases, with 10 bases lying between them. CDR3 sequence (DNA): TGTGCCAGCACACAGGGCGGCTATGGCTACACCTTC. Its protein product is CASTQGGYGYTF.

On this clone: At the DNA level, this CDR3 is encoded by other sequences in the same sample as well. V is TRBV18 and J is TRBJ2-3, with TRBD2 matching 16 bases. Unmatched junction bases numbered 1, after V lost 3 bases and J lost 4 bases. CDR1 is KGHSH, CDR2 LQKENI, per germline. This CDR3 is 16 amino acids long. For the CDR3, the DNA is TGTGCCAGCTCACCGGGACTAGCGGGGGGGCCAGATACGCAGTATTTT. Translating gives CASSPGLAGGPDTQYF. Together with reference TRBV18 and TRBJ2-3, the CDR3 gives the full variable domain: NAGVMQNPRHLVRRRGQEARLRCSPMKGHSHVYWYRQLPEEGLKFMVYLQKENIIDESGMPKERFSAEFPKEGPSILRIQQVVRGDSAAYFCASSPGLAGGPDTQYFGPGTRLTVL.

The chain couples TRBV7-2 to TRBJ2-1, with 8 nucleotides matching TRBD2. CDR1 is SGHTA, CDR2 FQGNSA, per germline. The trim removed 5 bases at V and 4 bases at J, leaving 7 bases unmatched. This CDR3 region has 15 residues. The CDR3 sequence: CASSASSGSYNEQFF. CDR3 coding DNA: TGTGCCAGCAGCGCATCTAGCGGGTCTTACAATGAGCAGTTCTTC.

CDR3 DNA sequence: TGCAGCGCCGATTCTGTCTCCTACAATGAGCAGTTCTTC. The encoded protein is CSADSVSYNEQFF. V and J are TRBV29-1 and TRBJ2-1; D remains unclear. Per the germline V gene, CDR1 is SQVTM and CDR2 is ANQGSEA. V was cut by 7 bases and J by 0 bases, with 10 bases left in between. The CDR3 is made up of 13 amino acids.

This chain links TRBV2 with TRBJ1-6, with 10 nucleotides matching TRBD1. V shed 8 bases and J 9 bases; nucleotides not matched to a gene: 7. CDR1 is SNHLY, CDR2 FYNNEI, per germline. The CDR3 totals 14 residues. CDR3 protein: CASRDRGLFSPLHF. In DNA form, the CDR3 reads TGTGCCAGCCGAGACAGGGGGCTGTTTTCACCCCTCCACTTT.

V gene TRBV7-8 combines with J gene TRBJ1-4, with unresolved D. Per germline, CDR1 SGHVS and CDR2 FQNEAQ. V lost 6 bases to trimming and J lost 2 bases, with 13 bases between them. This CDR3 spans 15 amino acids. The CDR3 DNA follows: TGTGCCAGCAGTCCATGGGATGGGACTAATGAAAAACTGTTTTTT. This sequence encodes CASSPWDGTNEKLFF.

CDR3 bases: TGTGCCAGCTCCCGGACCGCGAACACTGAAGCTTTCTTT. Residues: CASSRTANTEAFF. The gene calls are TRBV6-1 and TRBJ1-1; D remains unclear. Germline loops: CDR1 MNHNS, CDR2 SASEGT. V was cut by 8 bases and J by 1 base, with 11 bases left in between. This CDR3 region has 13 residues.

Turning to this clone: One junction end disagrees with the germline gene, perhaps due to a read error. J is TRBJ1-5 and V is TRBV7-2, with D unresolved. Germline assignment: CDR1 SGHTA and CDR2 FQGNSA. This CDR3 has 14 residues. CDR3 bases: TGTGCCAGCAACTTAGACGGTAGCAATCAGCCCCAGCATTTT. It specifies CASNLDGSNQPQHF.

The rearrangement uses TRBV7-9 and TRBJ1-4; D is ambiguous. The CDR3 loop spans 15 amino acids. V lost 3 bases, J lost 1 base, and 9 bases lay in between. CDR1 and CDR2 (germline): SEHNR, FQNEAQ (reference sequence). The CDR3 is CASSLTIQTNEKLFF. The CDR3 coding sequence is TGTGCCAGCAGCTTGACGATTCAAACTAATGAAAAACTGTTTTTT.

A word on this clone: The germline gene is not matched at one end of the junction; a read error may be the cause. J is TRBJ2-2 and V is TRBV6-5; unclear D gene. The CDR3 has 14 residues. The V gene's germline CDR1 is MNHEY and CDR2 SVGAGI. The CDR3 sequence is CASSYVPKTGELFF. The CDR3 DNA is TGTGCCAGCAGTTACGTCCCGAAAACCGGGGAGCTGTTTTTT.

The chain is built from TRBV6-5 and TRBJ2-3, with D possibly TRBD1 on 6 matching bases. The CDR3 consists of 14 residues. V lost 5 bases and J lost 2, with 11 bases in between. Germline V gives CDR1 MNHEY, CDR2 SVGAGI. CDR3 region: CASSPRGYTDTQYF. CDR3 coding DNA: TGTGCCAGCAGTCCGAGGGGGTACACAGATACGCAGTATTTT.

The gene calls are TRBV21-1 and TRBJ1-2; the D call in the table, TRBD1, was not verified against the DNA. TRBV21-1 is termed a pseudogene. The CDR3 consists of 18 residues. CDR3 coding DNA: TGTGCCAGCAGCAAATGGGTCACAGGGGACTCCTTCAACTATGGCTACACCTTC. Translated: CASSKWVTGDSFNYGYTF.

The chain joins TRBV29-1 to TRBJ1-1; D remains unclear. The CDR3 loop spans 12 amino acids. V lost 0 bases, J lost 5 bases, and 7 bases lay in between. Germline CDR1 reads SQVTM; CDR2 reads ANQGSEA. The CDR3 loop reads CSVEERPTEAFF. The CDR3 bases are TGCAGCGTTGAAGAAAGACCTACTGAAGCTTTCTTT.

This sequence joins TRBV9 and TRBJ1-4; 8 bases are a match to TRBD1. The germline CDR1 and CDR2 sequences are SGDLS and YYNGEE. The CDR3 spans 13 residues. V lost 4 bases, J lost 10 bases, and 6 bases stayed unmatched. The CDR3 nucleotides are TGTGCCAGCAGCCCACCGACAGGGGCAAAACTGTTTTTT. Its protein is CASSPPTGAKLFF.

This clone was observed a few times. The J gene is TRBJ1-1, the V gene TRBV2; the D gene is possibly TRBD1 (6 bases). The length of the CDR3 is 13 residues. Per germline, CDR1 SNHLY and CDR2 FYNNEI. Trimming pared 6 bases from V and 1 base from J, leaving 9 bases between. CDR3 region: CASRKDRNTEAFF. DNA for the CDR3: TGTGCCAGCAGAAAGGACAGGAACACTGAAGCTTTCTTT.

The chain joins TRBV19 to TRBJ2-3; D is uncertain. This CDR3 contains 12 residues. V was clipped by 6 bases and J by 6 bases, with 10 bases between them. Germline lookup yields CDR1 LNHDA and CDR2 SQIVND (reference sequence). The CDR3 bases are TGTGCCAGTAGGTTAGCTGGGGATACGCAGTATTTT. Translated, it gives CASRLAGDTQYF.

The genes are TRBV19 and TRBJ2-7; perhaps TRBD1 as D (5 bases). Germline CDR1 and CDR2: LNHDA and SQIVND (reference sequence). Trimming took 10 bases from V and 3 from J, leaving 10 bases between them. The CDR3 runs to 11 residues. The CDR3 nucleotides read TGTGCCACCCAGGGCTTCTACGAGCAGTACTTC. Translation gives CATQGFYEQYF.

The chain recombines TRBV18 with TRBJ1-4; D ambiguous. This CDR3 has 13 residues. Per germline, CDR1 KGHSH and CDR2 LQKENI. The V and J ends lost 4 bases and 6 bases respectively, with 9 bases between them. The CDR3 sequence is CASSQAPHEKLFF. The CDR3 coding sequence is TGTGCCAGCTCACAGGCCCCTCATGAAAAACTGTTTTTT.

This sequence joins TRBV30 and TRBJ2-6; D remains unclear. The germline V gene encodes CDR1 GTSNPN and CDR2 SVGIG (reference sequence). V lost 2 bases, J lost 4 bases, and 12 bases lay in between. CDR3 length: 15 residues. This CDR3 is CAWSSEYGGANVLTF. For the CDR3, the DNA is TGTGCCTGGAGTTCCGAATACGGGGGGGCCAACGTCCTGACTTTC.

The chain links TRBV30 to TRBJ1-2; D ambiguous. The CDR3 sequence is 12 residues long. From germline, CDR1 is GTSNPN and CDR2 SVGIG (reference sequence). Trimming left V 3 bases short and J 7 bases short, with 12 bases between. CDR3: CAWRKGQLGYTF. The CDR3 region has the DNA TGTGCCTGGAGAAAGGGTCAGCTTGGCTACACCTTC.

The J gene is TRBJ2-7, the V gene TRBV7-9; 9 nucleotides line up with TRBD2. V lost 5 bases to trimming and J lost 2 bases; unmatched junction nucleotides: 7. CDR1 is SEHNR, CDR2 FQNEAQ, per germline (reference sequence). This CDR3 is 15 amino acids long. The CDR3 reads CASSGSSGVAYEQYF. CDR3 nucleotides: TGTGCCAGCAGCGGTTCTAGCGGGGTGGCCTACGAGCAGTACTTC.

V gene TRBV2 combines with J gene TRBJ2-1; 11 bases fit TRBD2. V lost 6 bases to trimming and J lost 8 bases; unmatched junction nucleotides: 6. The CDR3 sequence is 14 residues long. Germline assignment: CDR1 SNHLY and CDR2 FYNNEI. Here the CDR3 DNA reads TGTGCCAGCAGCCCCAGACTAGCGGGACATGAGCAGTTCTTC. Residues: CASSPRLAGHEQFF.

This clone came up once. The chain has TRBV2 and TRBJ2-7, with 9 bases matching TRBD1. The CDR3 contains 14 residues. V lost 9 bases and J lost 3; bases outside the gene matches: 9. The germline gives CDR1 SNHLY, CDR2 FYNNEI. This CDR3 reads CASAPGTGSYEQYF. The CDR3 nucleotides read TGTGCCAGTGCCCCCGGGACAGGGAGCTACGAGCAGTACTTC.

The V call is TRBV5-5, the J call TRBJ1-1; D ambiguous. Trimming removed 0 bases at V and 5 bases at J, with 20 bases between. The CDR3 length is 17 residues. CDR1 SGHKS and CDR2 YYEKEE come from the germline V gene (reference sequence). CDR3 DNA: TGTGCCAGCAGCTTGGTTGCACGTGGAGGGATGGGTACTGAAGCTTTCTTT. This codes for CASSLVARGGMGTEAFF.

DNA of the CDR3: TGTGCTAGTAGTATAGGTGACAATAGAAGCAATCAGCCCCAGCATTTT. Translation gives CASSIGDNRSNQPQHF. The chain links TRBV12-5 to TRBJ1-5; no clear D. Germline lookup yields CDR1 LGHNT and CDR2 FRNRAP. V gave up 8 bases and J gave up 1 base, with 18 bases separating them. CDR3 length: 16 residues.

The genes are TRBV27 and TRBJ2-7; a weak D match, TRBD2 (6 bases). The CDR3 is made up of 14 amino acids. V gave up 5 bases and J gave up 10 bases, with 21 bases separating them. CDR1 and CDR2 (germline): MNHEY, SMNVEV (reference sequence). The CDR3 bases are TGTGCCAGCAGTCCCAGGAGGGGAACTGCGCACCAGTACTTC. Translated, it gives CASSPRRGTAHQYF.

The table lists this clone with a count of one. The genes are TRBV25-1 and TRBJ2-2; D unclear. Per the germline V gene, CDR1 is MGHDK and CDR2 is SYGVNS. The CDR3 length is 14 residues. V was cut by 2 bases and J by 7 bases, with 11 bases left in between. The CDR3 sequence is CASSENPGNGELFF. The CDR3 coding sequence is TGTGCCAGCAGTGAAAATCCAGGAAACGGGGAGCTGTTTTTT.

The rearrangement joins TRBV4-1 to TRBJ2-1; D gene unclear. The CDR3 totals 15 residues. V was pared by 1 base and J by 0 bases, with 7 bases between. CDR1 and CDR2 (germline): MGHRA, YSYEKL. In DNA, the CDR3 is TGCGCCAGCAGCCAAGCGGAGTACTCCTACAATGAGCAGTTCTTC. Translated, it gives CASSQAEYSYNEQFF.

The chain employs TRBV2 and TRBJ2-3; TRBD2 is a possible D gene (5 bases). The germline V gene encodes CDR1 SNHLY and CDR2 FYNNEI. Deletions cut 8 bases from V and 5 bases from J, with 20 bases between. The CDR3 runs to 15 residues. The CDR3 is CASLRVWAAGDTQYF. As DNA, the CDR3 is TGTGCCAGCCTCCGAGTCTGGGCCGCGGGAGATACGCAGTATTTT.

This rearrangement joins TRBV14 to TRBJ1-4; D is unresolved. Trimming left V 6 bases short and J 3 bases short, with 17 bases between. Germline CDR1 is SGHDN and CDR2 is FVKESK. The CDR3 extends over 16 amino acids. The CDR3 protein is CASRHEDPRSNEKLFF. In nucleotides, the CDR3 is TGTGCCAGCAGACATGAGGACCCCCGGTCTAATGAAAAACTGTTTTTT.

The rearrangement joins TRBV29-1 to TRBJ1-2, with 10 bases identical to TRBD1. V gave up 1 base and J gave up 6 bases; unmatched junction bases: 8. CDR3 size: 15 residues. Germline V CDR1 and CDR2: SQVTM, ANQGSEA. This chain's CDR3 is CSVEGQTGGMDGYTF. CDR3 DNA: TGCAGCGTTGAAGGGCAGACAGGGGGCATGGATGGCTACACCTTC.